This TCR beta chain was profiled in a study of T cells in Graves' hyperthyroidism and ophthalmopathy. Graves' hyperthyroidism was deemed stable given no ophthalmopathy progression within 18 months. Hyperthyroidism had been newly diagnosed in patients aged 18 to 65, and its duration was under 2 months. Amplified TCR beta CDR3 regions derived from RNA transcripts. HTBI primers were employed in a first-round RT-PCR of the TCR CDR3. TCRdb recomputed calls from the multiplex PCR reads with MiXCR, one row per CDR3 protein. The sample gives 750,000 to 900,000 distinct CDR3 sequences, around 39% of which show up once; 7.5% to 9.5% is in the top ten. This clonotype was seen ten or more times. This CDR3 is 12 amino acids long. Germline loops: CDR1 DFQATT, CDR2 SNEGSKA (reference sequence). V lost 6 bases, J lost 4 bases, and 12 bases lay in between.

This TCR came from a man between 18 and 29 years old with Graves' hyperthyroidism. Sample: blood. The chain joins TRBV20-1 to TRBJ1-1; D is perhaps TRBD1 (5 bases). The CDR3 spells CSATDSITEAFF. As DNA, the CDR3 is TGCAGTGCGACCGACAGTATCACTGAAGCTTTCTTT.